This TCR beta chain derives from a study of spatial heterogeneity in lung cancer. Time point denoted: sample taken at primary tumor resection. The cohort: approximately 74 early-stage, untreated non-small cell lung cancer patients. The sequenced material consisted of unsorted whole RNA from tumor, nontumor lung or frozen PBMC. At least ten counts were recorded for this clonotype. Each TCR cDNA molecule bore a unique molecular identifier. TCRdb ran MiXCR on the 5' RACE reads and lists one entry per CDR3 protein. The profile shows thousands of distinct CDR3 sequences, 13% of them singletons. V lost 7 bases to trimming and J lost 7 bases, with 8 bases between them. Per the germline V gene, CDR1 is LGHNA and CDR2 is YSLEER. This CDR3 comprises 12 residues.

The sequence derives from a female donor with early-stage non-small cell lung cancer. V is TRBV4-3 and J is TRBJ1-6, with D hard to call. Sequencing used normal lung tissue next to the tumor, obtained at surgery. The DNA of the CDR3 is TGCGCCAGCAATTTCGGGAATTCACCCCTCCACTTT. Protein product: CASNFGNSPLHF.